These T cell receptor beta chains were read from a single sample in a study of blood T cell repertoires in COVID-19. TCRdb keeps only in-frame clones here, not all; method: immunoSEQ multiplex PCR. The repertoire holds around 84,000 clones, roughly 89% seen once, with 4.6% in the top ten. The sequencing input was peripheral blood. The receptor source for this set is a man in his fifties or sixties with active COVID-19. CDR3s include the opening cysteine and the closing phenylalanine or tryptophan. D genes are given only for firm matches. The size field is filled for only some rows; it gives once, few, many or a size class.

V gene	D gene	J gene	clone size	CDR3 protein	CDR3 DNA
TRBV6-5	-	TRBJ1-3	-	CASSYDIQPTGNTIYF	TGTGCCAGCAGTTACGACATTCAGCCAACCGGAAACACCATATATTTT
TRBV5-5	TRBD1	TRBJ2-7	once	CASSLVFASGQGRRSGEQYF	TGTGCCAGCAGCTTGGTGTTCGCGTCGGGACAGGGGCGACGAAGCGGCGAGCAGTACTTC
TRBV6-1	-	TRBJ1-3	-	CASSESGGRGNTIYF	TGTGCCAGCAGTGAAAGCGGGGGGCGTGGAAACACCATATATTTT
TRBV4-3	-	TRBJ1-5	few	CASSQDPQGYSNQPQHF	TGCGCCAGCAGCCAAGATCCTCAGGGATATAGCAATCAGCCCCAGCATTTT
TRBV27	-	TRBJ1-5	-	CASSLRGADQPQHF	TGTGCCAGCAGTTTGCGGGGGGCAGATCAGCCCCAGCATTTT
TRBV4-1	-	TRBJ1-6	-	CASSPGRRASTNSPLHF	TGCGCCAGCAGCCCCGGGCGCAGGGCCTCGACAAATTCACCCCTCCACTTT
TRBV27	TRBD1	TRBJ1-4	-	CASSGRDRANEKLFF	TGTGCCAGCAGTGGCCGGGACAGGGCAAATGAAAAACTGTTTTTT
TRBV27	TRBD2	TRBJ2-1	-	CASSPGTSGYNEQFF	TGTGCCAGCAGTCCTGGGACTAGCGGCTACAATGAGCAGTTCTTC
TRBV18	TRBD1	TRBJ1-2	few	CASSPGQGPSGYTF	TGTGCCAGCTCACCGGGACAGGGCCCCAGTGGCTACACCTTC
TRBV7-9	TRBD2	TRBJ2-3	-	CASSGSGSGDTQYF	TGTGCCAGCAGCGGTAGCGGGAGTGGTGATACGCAGTATTTT
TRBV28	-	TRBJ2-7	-	CASSLPEEGQGHKQYF	TGTGCCAGCAGTTTACCAGAGGAAGGCCAGGGGCACAAGCAGTACTTC
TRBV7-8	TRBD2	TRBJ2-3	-	CASSPTSRYTDTQYF	TGTGCCAGCAGCCCGACTAGCCGATACACAGATACGCAGTATTTT
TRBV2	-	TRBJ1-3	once	CATKGSAGNTIYF	TGTGCCACCAAGGGGTCCGCTGGAAACACCATATATTTT
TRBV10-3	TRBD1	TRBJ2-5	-	CAISESWEVRGQETQYF	TGTGCCATCAGTGAGTCGTGGGAAGTCAGGGGGCAAGAGACCCAGTACTTC
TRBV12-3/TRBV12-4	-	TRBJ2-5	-	CASSPYSGETQYF	TGTGCCAGCAGTCCTTACTCGGGGGAGACCCAGTACTTC
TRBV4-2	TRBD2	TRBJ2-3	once	CASSQGSTSTNTQYF	TGTGCCAGCAGCCAAGGGTCGACTAGCACTAATACGCAGTATTTT
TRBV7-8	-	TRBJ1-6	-	CASSLQYNSPLHF	TGTGCCAGCAGCTTACAGTATAATTCACCCCTCCACTTT
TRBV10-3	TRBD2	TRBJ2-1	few	CAISESKGFGASGYNEQFF	TGTGCCATCAGTGAGTCGAAGGGGTTCGGGGCTAGCGGATACAATGAGCAGTTCTTC
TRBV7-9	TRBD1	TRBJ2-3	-	CASSPPDRGSTDTQYF	TGTGCCAGCAGCCCCCCGGACAGGGGGAGCACAGATACGCAGTATTTT
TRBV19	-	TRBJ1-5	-	CASRKQSGGNTYQPQHF	TGTGCCAGTAGGAAACAATCTGGGGGGAACACCTATCAGCCCCAGCATTTT
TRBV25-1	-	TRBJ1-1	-	CASSGGVTEAFF	TGTGCCAGCAGTGGGGGGGTCACTGAAGCTTTCTTT
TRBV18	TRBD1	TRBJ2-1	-	CAGSPYRGSINEQFF	TGTGCCGGCTCACCATACAGGGGTTCTATCAATGAGCAGTTCTTC
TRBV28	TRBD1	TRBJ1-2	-	CASRPRTGGRPYDGYTF	TGTGCCAGCAGACCAAGGACAGGGGGCCGCCCCTATGATGGCTACACCTTC
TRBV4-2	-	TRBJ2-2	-	CASSQSDSTGELFF	TGTGCCAGCAGCCAGAGCGACAGCACCGGGGAGCTGTTTTTT
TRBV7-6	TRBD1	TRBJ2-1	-	CASRQGPPPYNEQFF	TGTGCCAGCAGACAGGGGCCTCCACCCTACAATGAGCAGTTCTTC
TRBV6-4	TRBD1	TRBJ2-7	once	CASSDSRDRPYYEQYF	TGTGCCAGCAGTGACTCCCGGGACAGGCCGTACTACGAGCAGTACTTC
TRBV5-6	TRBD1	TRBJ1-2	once	CASSWGTGLSYGYTF	TGTGCCAGCAGCTGGGGGACAGGTCTTAGCTATGGCTACACCTTC
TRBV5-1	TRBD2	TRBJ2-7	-	CASSPSGGVSYEQYF	TGCGCCAGCAGCCCTAGCGGGGGTGTCTCCTACGAGCAGTACTTC
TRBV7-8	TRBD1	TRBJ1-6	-	CASSKTGYNSPLHF	TGTGCCAGCAGCAAGACAGGGTATAATTCACCCCTCCACTTT
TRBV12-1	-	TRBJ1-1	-	CASSFPGGCTEAFF	TGTGCCAGCAGCTTCCCGGGGGGTTGCACTGAAGCTTTCTTT
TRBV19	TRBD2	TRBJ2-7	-	CASGTSGGLESYEQYF	TGTGCCAGTGGAACTAGCGGGGGCCTCGAGAGCTACGAGCAGTACTTC
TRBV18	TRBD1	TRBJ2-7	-	CASQRTGDHEQYF	TGTGCCAGCCAAAGAACAGGGGACCACGAGCAGTACTTC
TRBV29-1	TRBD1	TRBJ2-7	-	CSVGATGTGGEQYF	TGCAGCGTTGGGGCAACCGGGACAGGGGGCGAGCAGTACTTC
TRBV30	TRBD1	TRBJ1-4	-	CAWSRTGNNEKLFF	TGTGCCTGGAGTCGGACAGGGAATAATGAAAAACTGTTTTTT
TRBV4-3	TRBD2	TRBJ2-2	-	CASSHPQGAGTSIGELFF	TGCGCCAGCAGCCATCCTCAGGGCGCCGGGACTAGCATCGGGGAGCTGTTTTTT
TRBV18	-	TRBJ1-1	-	CASSPAGNTEAFF	TGTGCCAGCTCACCTGCGGGGAACACTGAAGCTTTCTTT
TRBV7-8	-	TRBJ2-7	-	CASSLASAGNSGEQYF	TGTGCCAGCAGCTTAGCGTCGGCAGGGAATAGCGGTGAGCAGTACTTC
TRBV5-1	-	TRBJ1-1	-	CASSLDVAMNTEAFF	TGCGCCAGCAGCTTGGATGTAGCCATGAACACTGAAGCTTTCTTT
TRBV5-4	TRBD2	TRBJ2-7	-	CASSLPGGNYEQYF	TGTGCCAGCAGCTTACCGGGGGGAAACTACGAGCAGTACTTC
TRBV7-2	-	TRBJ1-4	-	CASSSSRGAYEKLFF	TGTGCCAGCAGCTCCTCCAGGGGCGCGTATGAAAAACTGTTTTTT
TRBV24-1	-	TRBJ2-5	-	CATSTPSGKETQYF	TGTGCCACCAGCACGCCATCGGGTAAAGAGACCCAGTACTTC
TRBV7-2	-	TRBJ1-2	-	CASSLTREANYGYTF	TGTGCCAGCAGCTTAACTAGAGAAGCTAACTATGGCTACACCTTC
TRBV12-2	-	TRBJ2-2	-	CASRFIGRALTGELFF	TGTGCAAGTCGCTTTATCGGGAGGGCCCTCACCGGGGAGCTGTTTTTT
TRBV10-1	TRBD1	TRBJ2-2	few	CASRATGGSGELFF	TGCGCCAGCAGGGCCACAGGGGGCTCCGGGGAGCTGTTTTTT
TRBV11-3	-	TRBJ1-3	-	CASSLAPGSGNTIYF	TGTGCCAGCAGCTTAGCCCCGGGCTCTGGAAACACCATATATTTT
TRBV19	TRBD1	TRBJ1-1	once	CASSKLPGQVQAFF	TGTGCCAGTAGCAAACTGCCGGGACAGGTTCAAGCTTTCTTT
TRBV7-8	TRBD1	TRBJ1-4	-	CASSLYRDSFLLNEKLFF	TGTGCCAGCAGCTTATACAGGGACAGTTTCCTACTGAATGAAAAACTGTTTTTT
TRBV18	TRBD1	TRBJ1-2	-	CASSHTDRGLVGYTF	TGTGCCAGCTCACATACGGACAGGGGGCTGGTTGGCTACACCTTC
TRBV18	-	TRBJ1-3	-	CASSPGLRGNTIYF	TGTGCCAGCTCACCAGGCCTCAGGGGAAACACCATATATTTT
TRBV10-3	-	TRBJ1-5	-	CAISDRIGQPQHF	TGTGCCATCAGTGACAGGATCGGTCAGCCCCAGCATTTT
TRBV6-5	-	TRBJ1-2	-	CASRQMDSGGVGYTF	TGTGCCAGCAGACAAATGGACAGTGGGGGTGTGGGCTACACCTTC
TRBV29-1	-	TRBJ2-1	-	CSVEGGEVLNEQFF	TGCAGCGTTGAGGGTGGGGAGGTCTTGAATGAGCAGTTCTTC
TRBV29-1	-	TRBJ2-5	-	CSVAGAQETQYF	TGCAGCGTTGCAGGGGCCCAAGAGACCCAGTACTTC
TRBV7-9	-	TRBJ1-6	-	CASRWQGTYNSPLHF	TGTGCCAGCCGGTGGCAGGGGACCTATAATTCACCCCTCCACTTT
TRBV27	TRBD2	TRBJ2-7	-	CASSRAGAYEQYF	TGTGCCAGCAGTCGCGCGGGGGCCTACGAGCAGTACTTC
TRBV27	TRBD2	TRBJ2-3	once	CASKIGGGAWNTQYF	TGTGCCAGCAAAATCGGCGGGGGGGCATGGAATACGCAGTATTTT
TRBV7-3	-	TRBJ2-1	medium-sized	CASSSGPAREQFF	TGTGCCAGCAGCTCCGGTCCCGCCAGGGAGCAGTTCTTC